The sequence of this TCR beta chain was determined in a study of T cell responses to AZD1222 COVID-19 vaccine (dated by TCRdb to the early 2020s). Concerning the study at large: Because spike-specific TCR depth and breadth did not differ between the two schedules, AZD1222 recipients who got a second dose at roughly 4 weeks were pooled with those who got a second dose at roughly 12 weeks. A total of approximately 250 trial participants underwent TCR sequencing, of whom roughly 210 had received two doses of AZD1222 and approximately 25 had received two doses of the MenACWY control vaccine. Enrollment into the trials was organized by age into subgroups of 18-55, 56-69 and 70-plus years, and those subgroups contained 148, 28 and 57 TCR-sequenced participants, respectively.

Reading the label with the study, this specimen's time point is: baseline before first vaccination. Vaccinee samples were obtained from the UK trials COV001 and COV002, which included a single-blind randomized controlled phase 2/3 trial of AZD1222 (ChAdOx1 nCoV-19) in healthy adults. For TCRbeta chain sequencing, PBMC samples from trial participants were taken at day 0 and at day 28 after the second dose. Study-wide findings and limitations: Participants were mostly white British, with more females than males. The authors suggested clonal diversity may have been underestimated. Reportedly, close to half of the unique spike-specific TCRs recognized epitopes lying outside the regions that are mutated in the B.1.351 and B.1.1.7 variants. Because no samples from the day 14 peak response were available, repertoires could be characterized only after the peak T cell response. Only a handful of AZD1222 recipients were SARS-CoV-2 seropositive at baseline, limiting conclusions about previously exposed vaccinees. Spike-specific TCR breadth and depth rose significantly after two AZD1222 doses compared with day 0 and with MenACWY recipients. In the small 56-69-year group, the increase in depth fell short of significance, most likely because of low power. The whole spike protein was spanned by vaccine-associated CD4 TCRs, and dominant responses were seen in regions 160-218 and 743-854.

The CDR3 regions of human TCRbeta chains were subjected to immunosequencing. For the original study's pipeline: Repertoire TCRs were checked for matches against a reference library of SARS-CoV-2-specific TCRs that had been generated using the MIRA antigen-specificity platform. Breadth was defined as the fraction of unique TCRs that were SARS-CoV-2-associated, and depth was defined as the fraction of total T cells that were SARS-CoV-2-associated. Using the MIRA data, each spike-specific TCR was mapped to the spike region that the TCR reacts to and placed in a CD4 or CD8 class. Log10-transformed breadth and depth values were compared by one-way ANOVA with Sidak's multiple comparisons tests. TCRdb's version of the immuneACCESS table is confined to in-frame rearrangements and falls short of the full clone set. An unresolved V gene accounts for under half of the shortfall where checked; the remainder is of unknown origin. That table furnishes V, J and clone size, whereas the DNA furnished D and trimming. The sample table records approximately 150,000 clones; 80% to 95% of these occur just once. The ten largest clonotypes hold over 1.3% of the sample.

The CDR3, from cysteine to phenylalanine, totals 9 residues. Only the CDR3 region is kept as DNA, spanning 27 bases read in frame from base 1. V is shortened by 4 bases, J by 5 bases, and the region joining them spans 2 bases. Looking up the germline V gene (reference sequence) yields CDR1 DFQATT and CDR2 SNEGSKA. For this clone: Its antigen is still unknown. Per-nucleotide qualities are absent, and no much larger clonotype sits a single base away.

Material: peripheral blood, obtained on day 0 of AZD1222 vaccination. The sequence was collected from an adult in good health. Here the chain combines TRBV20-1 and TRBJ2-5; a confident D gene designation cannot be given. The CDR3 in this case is CSAMETQYF. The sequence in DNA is TGCAGTGCTATGGAGACCCAGTACTTC.